Sequencing of this T cell receptor (beta chain) was carried out in a study of T cell repertoires in cytomegalovirus infection. Overall study: Public signatures in TCR beta pointed to CMV infection and matching HLA type.

This clonotype was picked up many times. The antigen is unknown. Whole-study results and caveats: Cumulative frequency (of public TCR beta family members) identified carriers of CMV plus the relevant HLA. The ex vivo response was dominated by HLA-C-restricted CMV-specific TCR beta clonotypes.

The length of the CDR3 is 14 residues. Trimming pared 3 bases from V and 4 bases from J, leaving 10 bases between. Germline CDR1 reads SGHVS; CDR2 reads FQNEAQ. TCRdb ran MiXCR on the reads and lists one entry per CDR3 protein. Among more than 250,000 distinct CDR3 sequences listed, roughly an eighth were seen once. This sequence originates from a human donor in good health (CMV status not recorded). Some clones in this sample may be carry-over from other donors' samples. Sequencing was performed on PBMCs. This rearrangement joins TRBV7-8 to TRBJ2-1; D gene ambiguous. The CDR3 DNA sequence: TGTGCCAGCAGCTTGCTCACGGATTACAATGAGCAGTTCTTC. Its protein is CASSLLTDYNEQFF.